This TCR beta chain was identified during a study of T cell responses to AZD1222 COVID-19 vaccine. Whole-study results and caveats: Two AZD1222 doses significantly raised spike-specific TCR breadth and depth over controls. Along spike, vaccine-associated CD4 TCRs were found throughout, with dominance at 160-218 and 743-854.

Only in-frame clones appear in the TCRdb table, and some are missing; sequencing was by immunoSEQ multiplex PCR. Of approximately 120,000 clones listed, less than 90% are singletons. V lost 0 bases and J lost 0, with 16 bases in between. Germline CDR1 and CDR2: MGHRA and YSYEKL. This CDR3 is 18 amino acids long. In this sample, this clone turned up a few times. Its antigen is not identified. This sample comprised peripheral blood, obtained on day 0 of AZD1222 vaccination. This chain uses TRBV4-1 with TRBJ2-3; the D gene is possibly TRBD2 (6 bases). This TCR came from an adult in good health. For the CDR3, the DNA is TGCGCCAGCAGCCAAGAGTCCCGGGGGAGACCTAGCACAGATACGCAGTATTTT. This encodes CASSQESRGRPSTDTQYF.